The 29 T cell receptor beta chains below all came from one sample that was sequenced in a study of T-cell reconstitution after alpha-beta-depleted transplantation in children. Preparation of the TCRbeta library involved a method that used unique molecular identifiers. TCRdb reprocessed the PCR reads with MiXCR, giving one entry per CDR3 protein. The sample shows 330,000 or so distinct CDR3 sequences, about a tenth of them seen only once. Sequenced material: PBMCs from the stem cell graft donor, taken from the stem cell graft. The receptors were sampled from a human donor who donated a stem cell graft to a child with acute lymphoblastic leukemia.

The sample holds a few counts of this clonotype. The chain links TRBV20-1 to TRBJ2-1, with D hard to call. V was cut by 0 bases and J by 7 bases, with 13 bases left in between. Germline CDR1 is DFQATT and CDR2 is SNEGSKA (reference sequence). This CDR3 has 14 amino acids. The CDR3 loop is CSAREVGYRNEQFF. CDR3 DNA sequence: TGCAGTGCTAGAGAGGTAGGCTATCGGAATGAGCAGTTCTTC.

This clonotype was counted a few times. The chain couples TRBV2 to TRBJ2-7; 7 bases align to TRBD1. V shed 5 bases, J shed 2 bases, and the junction held 9 bases outside the gene matches. The germline CDR1 and CDR2 sequences are SNHLY and FYNNEI. CDR3 length equals 15 residues. CDR3 residues: CASSQPTGYPYEQYF. CDR3 bases: TGTGCCAGCAGTCAACCGACAGGGTACCCCTACGAGCAGTACTTC.

The rearrangement uses TRBV4-3 and TRBJ2-4; 8 bases line up with TRBD1. Trimming removed 1 base from V and 9 bases from J; junction bases left unmatched: 8. The germline V gene encodes CDR1 LGHNA and CDR2 YSLEER. The CDR3 has 15 residues. The CDR3 DNA reads as TGCGCCAGCAGCCAAGGCCGGACAGGGATTTCCATTCAGTACTTC. Translation: CASSQGRTGISIQYF.

The gene calls are TRBV7-2 and TRBJ1-2; TRBD1 is a possible D gene (5 bases). V shed 1 base and J shed 7 bases, with 13 bases lying between them. CDR3 length: 14 residues. Germline CDR1 and CDR2: SGHTA and FQGNSA. In nucleotides, the CDR3 is TGTGCCAGCAGCTTAGAGTTGGGGGGGGTTGGCTACACCTTC. Protein sequence: CASSLELGGVGYTF.

CDR3 DNA sequence: TGTGCCAGCAGCTTACCCGGGTCGGATGAGCAGTTCTTC. Protein sequence: CASSLPGSDEQFF. The chain carries TRBV7-9 and TRBJ2-1; D uncertain. The germline V gene encodes CDR1 SEHNR and CDR2 FQNEAQ (reference sequence). There are 13 residues in the CDR3. The V gene lost 2 bases and the J gene lost 8 bases, with 10 bases spanning the gap.

This clonotype was found many times. V and J are TRBV20-1 and TRBJ2-1; 8 bases align to TRBD2. Trimming removed 1 base from V and 1 base from J; junction bases left unmatched: 0. There are 14 residues in the CDR3. Germline V gene sequence: CDR1 DFQATT, CDR2 SNEGSKA (reference sequence). CDR3 nucleotides: TGCAGTGCTAGAGGCGGGAGGTCCTACAATGAGCAGTTCTTC. The encoded protein is CSARGGRSYNEQFF.

The sample holds a few counts of this clonotype. The chain employs TRBV20-1 and TRBJ2-5, with 9 bases identical to TRBD1. J was trimmed by 7 bases and V by 7 bases; bases with no gene match: 16. The CDR3 length is 15 residues. Germline loops: CDR1 DFQATT, CDR2 SNEGSKA (reference sequence). The CDR3 coding sequence is TGCAGTGTCCTCGCCGGGACAGGGATTTTGGTGACCCAGTACTTC. It yields the protein CSVLAGTGILVTQYF.

This chain joins TRBV10-3 and TRBJ2-7, with 10 bases lining up with TRBD1. The CDR3 has 16 residues. The V gene end was trimmed by 6 bases and the J gene end by 5 bases; junction bases not matched to a gene: 13. Germline V gene data show CDR1 as ENHRY and CDR2 as SYGVKD. CDR3 sequence: CAISEQPGTGENEQYF. CDR3 DNA sequence: TGTGCCATCAGCGAACAGCCCGGGACAGGGGAAAACGAGCAGTACTTC.

This clonotype was observed a handful of times. The chain recombines TRBV7-2 with TRBJ2-7; 8 positions match TRBD2. CDR3 length: 16 residues. V shed 1 base, J shed 3 bases, and the junction held 8 bases outside the gene matches. The germline CDR1 and CDR2 sequences are SGHTA and FQGNSA. The CDR3 sequence: CASSLGPAGAGYEQYF. The CDR3 bases are TGTGCCAGCAGCTTAGGGCCAGCGGGAGCCGGCTACGAGCAGTACTTC.

This clonotype was observed a handful of times. The chain is built from TRBV4-3 and TRBJ2-3, with TRBD2 identical over 10 bases. This CDR3 has 20 residues. Germline CDR1 and CDR2: LGHNA and YSLEER. After removal of 0 bases from V and 0 bases from J, the junction contained 12 bases not matched to a gene. The CDR3 DNA follows: TGCGCCAGCAGCCAAGATCTTGCACTAGCGGGGAGAACTAGCACAGATACGCAGTATTTT. This translates into CASSQDLALAGRTSTDTQYF.

In its sample, this clonotype was seen a few times. The V and J genes are TRBV4-2 and TRBJ2-1, with 10 bases lining up with TRBD1. CDR3 length: 16 residues. Germline V gene data show CDR1 as LGHNA and CDR2 as YNFKEQ. V gave up 4 bases and J gave up 5 bases; unmatched junction bases: 8. The CDR3 DNA sequence: TGTGCCAGCAGCCCTCGGGACAGGGGAGGGGACAATGAGCAGTTCTTC. Translating it yields CASSPRDRGGDNEQFF.

This clonotype occurred a few times. This sequence joins TRBV18 and TRBJ2-7; 7 bases are a match to TRBD2. CDR3 length equals 15 residues. The germline CDR1 and CDR2 sequences are KGHSH and LQKENI. The J segment lost 3 bases and the V segment lost 1 base, leaving 6 bases of the junction unmatched. The CDR3 nucleotides read TGTGCCAGCTCACCACGCCTAGCGGAGCACTACGAGCAGTACTTC. The encoded protein is CASSPRLAEHYEQYF.

In this sample, this clonotype turned up once. As the CDR3 is not closed by the conserved phenylalanine or tryptophan, this likely results from a read error. This rearrangement joins TRBV5-1 to TRBJ1-4, with no clear D. Germline V CDR1 and CDR2: SGHRS, YFSETQ. The CDR3 runs to 14 residues. Trimming took 2 bases from V and 6 from J, leaving 11 bases between them. The CDR3 is CASSLHAGDEKLFY. The CDR3 coding sequence is TGCGCCAGCAGCTTACACGCCGGGGATGAAAAACTGTTTTAT.

V and J are TRBV4-3 and TRBJ2-3; D gene uncertain. Germline CDR1 and CDR2: LGHNA and YSLEER. The length of the CDR3 is 15 residues. Trimming took 1 base from V and 6 from J, leaving 14 bases between them. The CDR3 DNA reads as TGCGCCAGCAGCCAAGCGCTTCTGTCTGGCGATACGCAGTATTTT. It is translated as CASSQALLSGDTQYF.

This clonotype was found many times. The chain employs TRBV29-1 and TRBJ2-7; a weak D match, TRBD1 (7 bases). Germline CDR1 and CDR2: SQVTM and ANQGSEA. The CDR3 consists of 15 residues. V lost 4 bases to trimming and J lost 0 bases, with 16 bases between them. This CDR3 is CSVAGGQLSSYEQYF. The CDR3 DNA sequence: TGCAGCGTTGCCGGGGGACAGCTGAGCTCCTACGAGCAGTACTTC.

There are a few counts of this clonotype. The genes are TRBV2 and TRBJ1-4, with 7 bases lining up with TRBD1. The J segment lost 5 bases and the V segment lost 5 bases, leaving 5 bases of the junction unmatched. Per the germline V gene, CDR1 is SNHLY and CDR2 is FYNNEI. The CDR3 contains 14 residues. The CDR3 reads CASSLDRENEKLFF. The CDR3 DNA reads as TGTGCCAGCAGTCTCGACAGGGAGAATGAAAAACTGTTTTTT. The whole variable domain, remainder taken from reference TRBV2 and TRBJ1-4, is EPEVTQTPSHQVTQMGQEVILRCVPISNHLYFYWYRQILGQKVEFLVSFYNNEISEKSEIFDDQFSVERPDGSNFTLKIRSTKLEDSAMYFCASSLDRENEKLFFGSGTQLSVL.

This clonotype was counted only a few times. The chain is built from TRBV5-1 and TRBJ2-1; 10 nucleotides align to TRBD1. The ends lost 5 bases at V and 5 bases at J; junction bases unmatched: 7. Germline V gene lookup returns CDR1 SGHRS and CDR2 YFSETQ. This CDR3 region has 15 residues. The CDR3 loop reads CASSTGTGDDNEQFF. For the CDR3, the DNA is TGCGCCAGCAGTACCGGGACAGGGGATGACAATGAGCAGTTCTTC.

CDR3: CSARVARGELFF. CDR3 sequence (DNA): TGCAGTGCTAGGGTAGCGCGCGGGGAGCTGTTTTTT. V usage is TRBV20-1 and J usage is TRBJ2-2; weak D call: TRBD2 (5 bases). Germline V gives CDR1 DFQATT, CDR2 SNEGSKA (reference sequence). Trimming pared 3 bases from V and 7 bases from J, leaving 9 bases between. This CDR3 is built from 12 residues.

This chain uses TRBV12-3 or TRBV12-4 with TRBJ1-3, with 9 bases that match TRBD1. The CDR3 sequence is 15 residues long. Trimming took 6 bases from V and 5 from J; bases not matched to a gene: 8. The CDR3 nucleotides are TGTGCCAGCAGGCTCATTAACAGGGGGCGAAACACCATATATTTT. It encodes CASRLINRGRNTIYF.

This clonotype was picked up many times. The V gene is TRBV7-2, the J gene TRBJ2-7; tentatively, D is TRBD1 (6 bases). From germline, CDR1 is SGHTA and CDR2 FQGNSA. Between the trimmed V and J ends, which lost 5 bases and 2 bases, there was a span of 10 bases. The CDR3 covers 13 residues. The DNA for the CDR3 is TGTGCCAGCAGCCCAGGACAGCCCTACGAGCAGTACTTC. This codes for CASSPGQPYEQYF.

There are a few counts of this clonotype. The chain joins TRBV27 to TRBJ2-1; 11 bases align to TRBD1. After removal of 6 bases from V and 4 bases from J, the junction contained 2 bases not matched to a gene. This CDR3 is built from 14 residues. Looked up from germline, CDR1 is MNHEY and CDR2 is SMNVEV (reference sequence). This chain's CDR3 is CASRDRGLYNEQFF. CDR3 in DNA: TGTGCCAGCAGGGACAGGGGGCTGTACAATGAGCAGTTCTTC.

A few counts support this clonotype. The rearrangement links TRBV9 to TRBJ2-5; TRBD2 matches at 9 bases. The CDR3 has 19 amino acids. Germline loops: CDR1 SGDLS, CDR2 YYNGEE. With V trimmed by 4 bases and J by 4 bases, 20 bases remained unmatched. The CDR3 DNA reads TGTGCCAGCAGCCTCTCTAGGGCGGGAGGGCCGGAGGCAAGAGAGACCCAGTACTTC. Protein product: CASSLSRAGGPEARETQYF.

This clonotype was counted between two and nine times. J is TRBJ2-7 and V is TRBV12-3 or TRBV12-4; no clear D gene. V was shortened by 2 bases and J by 11 bases, with 13 bases between the two germline ends. The CDR3 extends over 12 amino acids. The CDR3 bases are TGTGCCAGCAGTTTATCCCCGCACCTAGAGTACTTC. Its protein is CASSLSPHLEYF.

This clonotype has just a few counts. This chain links TRBV5-1 with TRBJ2-3, with a tentative D call TRBD1 (6 bases). CDR1 is SGHRS, CDR2 YFSETQ, per germline. V dropped 4 bases and J dropped 1 base, with 10 bases sitting between them. This CDR3 is 14 amino acids long. The CDR3 region has the DNA TGCGCCAGCAGCCCAGGGGAACGCACAGATACGCAGTATTTT. It codes for CASSPGERTDTQYF.

This clonotype showed up just once. The chain has TRBV29-1 and TRBJ2-3; D unclear. This CDR3 has 13 amino acids. Per the germline V gene, CDR1 is SQVTM and CDR2 is ANQGSEA. V was cut by 3 bases and J by 0 bases, with 7 bases left in between. The CDR3 loop reads CSVEGGSTDTQYF. The CDR3 bases are TGCAGCGTTGAGGGCGGTAGCACAGATACGCAGTATTTT.

This clonotype was detected a few times. The chain employs TRBV5-1 and TRBJ2-7, with a tentative D call TRBD2 (5 bases). The V gene's germline CDR1 is SGHRS and CDR2 YFSETQ. This CDR3 has 12 residues. Trimming took 4 bases from V and 5 from J, leaving 10 bases between them. The CDR3 protein is CASSPDGNEQYF. CDR3 nucleotide sequence: TGCGCCAGCAGCCCGGACGGGAACGAGCAGTACTTC.

The J gene is TRBJ2-1, the V gene TRBV18, with a tentative D call TRBD2 (6 bases). CDR3 length: 14 amino acids. Trimming stripped 3 bases from V and 7 bases from J, with 13 bases between. Germline values: CDR1 KGHSH, CDR2 LQKENI. CDR3 nucleotides: TGTGCCAGCTCACCCTCAAATGGGGGGAATGAGCAGTTCTTC. Translated, it gives CASSPSNGGNEQFF.

This clonotype was counted ten times or more. The chain carries TRBV29-1 and TRBJ1-2; D is perhaps TRBD1 (6 bases). There are 14 residues in the CDR3. The germline V gene has CDR1 SQVTM and CDR2 ANQGSEA. With 1 base removed from V and 5 bases from J, the gap between germline ends came to 14 bases. In nucleotides, the CDR3 is TGCAGCGTTGAAGCACAGGGAGGGGGGTATGGCTACACCTTC. Translating it yields CSVEAQGGGYGYTF.

This clonotype came up many times. The chain links TRBV7-3 to TRBJ2-1, with 9 bases that match TRBD1. Germline V CDR1 and CDR2: SGHTA, FQGTGA. This CDR3 contains 15 residues. Germline trimming cut 2 bases from V and 1 base from J; bases unmatched to any gene: 0. The CDR3 nucleotides read TGTGCCAGCAGCTTAGACAGGGGGTCCTACAATGAGCAGTTCTTC. Its translation: CASSLDRGSYNEQFF.